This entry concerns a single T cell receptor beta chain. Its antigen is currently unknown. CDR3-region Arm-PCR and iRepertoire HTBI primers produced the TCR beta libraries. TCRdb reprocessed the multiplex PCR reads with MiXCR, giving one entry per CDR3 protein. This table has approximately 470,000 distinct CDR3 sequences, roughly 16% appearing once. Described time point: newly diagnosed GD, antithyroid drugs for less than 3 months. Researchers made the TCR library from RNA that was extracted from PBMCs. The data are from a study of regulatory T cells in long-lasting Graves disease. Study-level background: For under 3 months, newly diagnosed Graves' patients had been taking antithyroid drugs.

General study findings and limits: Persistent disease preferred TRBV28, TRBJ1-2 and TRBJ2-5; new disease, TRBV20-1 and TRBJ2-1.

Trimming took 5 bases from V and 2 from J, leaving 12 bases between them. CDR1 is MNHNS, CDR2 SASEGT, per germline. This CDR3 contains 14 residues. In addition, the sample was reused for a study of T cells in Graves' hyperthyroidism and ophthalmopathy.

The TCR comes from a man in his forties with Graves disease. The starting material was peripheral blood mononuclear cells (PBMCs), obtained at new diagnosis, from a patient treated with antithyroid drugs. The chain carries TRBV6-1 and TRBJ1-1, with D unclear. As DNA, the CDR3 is TGTGCCAGCAGTCCTCACCTCGGAAACACTGAAGCTTTCTTT. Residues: CASSPHLGNTEAFF.